The clone carrying this T cell receptor (beta chain) was observed a handful of times. No antigen is known for it. The data originate from a study of T and B cells in COVID-19 patients. Study at large: COVID-19 patients gave peripheral blood either during active infection or after recovery. Median age was 34 years in the recovered cohort and around 62 years in the active-infection cohort. Study conclusions and caveats: The recovered cohort had roughly 2,400 exclusive TCR clusters, including 25 to 35 low generation probability clusters. Active COVID-19 showed highly clonal TRB repertoires; recovery showed diversity and richness above healthy donors.

From blood, about 250-500 ng of genomic DNA served as TRB template. CDR3 size: 13 residues. Germline lookup yields CDR1 SGHAT and CDR2 FQNNGV. V lost 4 bases, J lost 1 base, and 7 bases lay in between. BIOMED2 TRB-A/B primer pools were used in multiplex TRB PCR. TCRdb independently ran MiXCR on the multiplex PCR reads; one entry per CDR3 protein. The sample comprises under 6,000 distinct CDR3 sequences, 25% to 35% of which are singletons, and 5.4% rests with the top ten. This sequence was found in a human donor with active COVID-19. The rearrangement uses TRBV11-2 and TRBJ1-1; D is possibly TRBD1 (6 bases). Sequencing was done on a sample of blood. CDR3 in DNA: TGTGCCAGCAGCTCACAGGGGAACACTGAAGCTTTCTTT. Translation gives CASSSQGNTEAFF.